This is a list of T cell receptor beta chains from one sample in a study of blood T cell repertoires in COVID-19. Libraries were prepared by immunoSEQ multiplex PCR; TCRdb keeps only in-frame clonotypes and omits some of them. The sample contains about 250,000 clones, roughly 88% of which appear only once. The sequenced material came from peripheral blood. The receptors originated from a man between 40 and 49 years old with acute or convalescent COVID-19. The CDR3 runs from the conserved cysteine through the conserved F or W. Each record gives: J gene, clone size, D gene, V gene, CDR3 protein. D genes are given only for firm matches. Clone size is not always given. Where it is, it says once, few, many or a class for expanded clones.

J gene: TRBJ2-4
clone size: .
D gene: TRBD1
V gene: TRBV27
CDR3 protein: CASRQTGVIGIQYF

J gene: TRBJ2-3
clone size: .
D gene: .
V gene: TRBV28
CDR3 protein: CASSLRSGPSSPDTQYF

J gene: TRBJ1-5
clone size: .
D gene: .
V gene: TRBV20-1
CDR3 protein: CSASPRDQPQHF

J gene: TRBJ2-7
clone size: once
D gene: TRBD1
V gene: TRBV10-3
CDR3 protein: CAIRGTGDVSYEQYF

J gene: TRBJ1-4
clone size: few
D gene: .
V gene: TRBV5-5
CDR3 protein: CASSFREATGVNEKLFF

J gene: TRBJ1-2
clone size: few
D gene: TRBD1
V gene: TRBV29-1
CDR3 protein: CSVDTSGQGNYGYTF

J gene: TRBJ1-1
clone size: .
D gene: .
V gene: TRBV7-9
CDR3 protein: CASGLDGEAFF

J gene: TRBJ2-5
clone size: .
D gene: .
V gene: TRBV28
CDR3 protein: CASSLFSSVGRGIQTQYF

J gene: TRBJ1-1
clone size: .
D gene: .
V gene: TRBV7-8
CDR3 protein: CASSFPRTEAFF

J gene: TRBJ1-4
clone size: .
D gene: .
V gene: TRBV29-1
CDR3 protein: CSVVDGGRGEKLFF

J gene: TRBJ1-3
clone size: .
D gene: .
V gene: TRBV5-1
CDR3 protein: CASSLGAAGNTIYF

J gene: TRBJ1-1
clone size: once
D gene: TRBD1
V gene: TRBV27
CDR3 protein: CASSPGQGMTEAFF

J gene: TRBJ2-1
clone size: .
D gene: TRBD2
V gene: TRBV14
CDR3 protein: CASSLTSGRATGGEQFF

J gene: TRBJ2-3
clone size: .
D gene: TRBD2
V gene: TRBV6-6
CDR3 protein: CASSPGPIFRRERADTQYF

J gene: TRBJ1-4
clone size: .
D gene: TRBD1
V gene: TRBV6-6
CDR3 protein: CASSYPGQGEEKLFF

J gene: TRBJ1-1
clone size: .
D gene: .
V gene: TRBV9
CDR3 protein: CASSPHGAGNTEAFF

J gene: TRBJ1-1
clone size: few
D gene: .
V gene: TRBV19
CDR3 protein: CASSEIGQPWNTEAFF

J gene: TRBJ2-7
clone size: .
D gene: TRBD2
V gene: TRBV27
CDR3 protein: CASSSFKWASGYEQYF

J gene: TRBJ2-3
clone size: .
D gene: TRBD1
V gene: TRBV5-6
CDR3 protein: CASSFRTGWADTQYF

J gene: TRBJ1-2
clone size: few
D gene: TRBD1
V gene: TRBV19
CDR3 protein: CASTDGGTVNYGYTF

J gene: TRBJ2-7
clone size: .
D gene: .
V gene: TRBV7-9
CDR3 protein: CASSLNLPRSEQYF

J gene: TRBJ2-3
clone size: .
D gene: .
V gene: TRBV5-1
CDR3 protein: CASSFNGRATDTQYF

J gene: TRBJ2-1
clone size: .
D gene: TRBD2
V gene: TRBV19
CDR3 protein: CASSRTSGNRNEQFF

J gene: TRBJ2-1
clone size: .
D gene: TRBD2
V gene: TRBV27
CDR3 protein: CASSLKGLAGLRGSYNEQFF

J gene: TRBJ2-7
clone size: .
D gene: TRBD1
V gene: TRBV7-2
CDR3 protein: CASSSRTGIYEQYF

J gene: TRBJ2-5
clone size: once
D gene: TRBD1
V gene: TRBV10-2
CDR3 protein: CASSELGGRGPETQYF

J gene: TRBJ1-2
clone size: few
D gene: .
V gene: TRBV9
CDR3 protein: CASGGPYGYTF

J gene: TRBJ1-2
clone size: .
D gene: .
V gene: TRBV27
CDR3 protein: CASMSGYYGYTF

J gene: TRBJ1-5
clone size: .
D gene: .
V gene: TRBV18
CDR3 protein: CASSPSAGNSNQPQHF

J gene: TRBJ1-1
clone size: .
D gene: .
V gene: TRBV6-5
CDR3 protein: CASSYSPVNTEAFF

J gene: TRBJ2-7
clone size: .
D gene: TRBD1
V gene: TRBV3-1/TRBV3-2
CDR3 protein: CASSSGQDYEQYF

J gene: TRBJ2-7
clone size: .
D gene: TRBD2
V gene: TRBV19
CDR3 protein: CASSPGGSSYEQYF

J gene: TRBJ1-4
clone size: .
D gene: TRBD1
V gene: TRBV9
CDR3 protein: CASSVGQGDPNEKLFF

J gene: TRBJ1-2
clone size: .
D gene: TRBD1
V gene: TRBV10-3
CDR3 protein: CAISEGVGQEANYGYTF

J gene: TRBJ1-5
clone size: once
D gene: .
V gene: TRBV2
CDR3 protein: CASTQAQGWQPQHF

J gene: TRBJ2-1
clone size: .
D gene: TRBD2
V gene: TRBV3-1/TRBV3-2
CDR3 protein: CASSPVASGRAHEQFF

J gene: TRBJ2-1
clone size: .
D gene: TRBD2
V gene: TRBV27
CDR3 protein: CASSLSGLAARAGQFF